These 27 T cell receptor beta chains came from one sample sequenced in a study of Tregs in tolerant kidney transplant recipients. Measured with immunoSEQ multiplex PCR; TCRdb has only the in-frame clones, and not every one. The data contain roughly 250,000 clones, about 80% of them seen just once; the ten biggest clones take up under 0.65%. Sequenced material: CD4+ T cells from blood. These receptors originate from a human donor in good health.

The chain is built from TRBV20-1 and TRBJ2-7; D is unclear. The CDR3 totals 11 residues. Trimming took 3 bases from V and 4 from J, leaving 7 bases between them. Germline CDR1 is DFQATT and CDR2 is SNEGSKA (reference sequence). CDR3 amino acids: CSASLEYEQYF. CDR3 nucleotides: TGCAGTGCTAGTTTGGAATACGAGCAGTACTTC.

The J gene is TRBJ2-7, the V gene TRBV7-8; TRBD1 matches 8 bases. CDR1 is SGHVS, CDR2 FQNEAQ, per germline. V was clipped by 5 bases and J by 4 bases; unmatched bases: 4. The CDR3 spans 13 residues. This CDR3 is CASSQDRAYEQYF. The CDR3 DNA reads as TGTGCCAGCAGCCAGGACAGGGCTTACGAGCAGTACTTC.

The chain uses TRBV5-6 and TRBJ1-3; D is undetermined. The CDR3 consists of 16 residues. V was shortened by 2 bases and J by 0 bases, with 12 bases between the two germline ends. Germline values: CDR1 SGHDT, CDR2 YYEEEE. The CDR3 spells CASSFGGRFSGNTIYF. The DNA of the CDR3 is TGTGCCAGCAGCTTTGGAGGACGGTTCTCTGGAAACACCATATATTTT.

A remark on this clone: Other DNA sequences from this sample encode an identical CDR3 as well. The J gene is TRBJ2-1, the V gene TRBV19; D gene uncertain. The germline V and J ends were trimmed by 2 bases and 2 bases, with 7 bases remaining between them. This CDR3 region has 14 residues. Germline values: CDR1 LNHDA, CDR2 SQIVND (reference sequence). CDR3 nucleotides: TGTGCCAGTAGTATATCTAGGGCCTACAATGAGCAGTTCTTC. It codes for CASSISRAYNEQFF.

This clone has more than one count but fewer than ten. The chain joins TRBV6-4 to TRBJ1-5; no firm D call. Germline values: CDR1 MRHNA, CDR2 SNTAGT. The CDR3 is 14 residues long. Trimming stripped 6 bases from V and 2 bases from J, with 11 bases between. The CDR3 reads CASSLENGNQPQHF. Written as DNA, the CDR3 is TGTGCCAGCAGCCTGGAGAACGGCAATCAGCCCCAGCATTTT.

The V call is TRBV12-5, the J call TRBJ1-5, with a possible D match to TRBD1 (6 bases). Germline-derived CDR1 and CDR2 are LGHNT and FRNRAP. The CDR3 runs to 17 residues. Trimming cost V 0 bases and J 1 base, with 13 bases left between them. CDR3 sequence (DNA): TGTGCTAGTGGTTTGGTCCTCACCGGGACAAGCAATCAGCCCCAGCATTTT. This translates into CASGLVLTGTSNQPQHF.

DNA of the CDR3: TGCGCCAGCAGCTCCTCCCCCCAAACGGGCGGGGAGCTGTTTTTT. This gives the protein CASSSSPQTGGELFF. The J gene is TRBJ2-2, the V gene TRBV5-1, with D uncertain. V lost 3 bases to trimming and J lost 7 bases, with 16 bases between them. The CDR3 totals 15 residues. The germline gives CDR1 SGHRS, CDR2 YFSETQ.

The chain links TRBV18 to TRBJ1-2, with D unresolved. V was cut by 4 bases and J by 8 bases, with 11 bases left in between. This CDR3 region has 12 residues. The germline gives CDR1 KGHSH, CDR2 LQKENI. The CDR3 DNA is TGTGCCAGCTCACAGGACGTTAAGGGCTACACCTTC. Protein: CASSQDVKGYTF.

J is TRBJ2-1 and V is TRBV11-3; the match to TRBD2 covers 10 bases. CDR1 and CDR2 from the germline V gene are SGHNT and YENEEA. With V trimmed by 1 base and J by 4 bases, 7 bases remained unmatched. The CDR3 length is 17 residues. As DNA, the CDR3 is TGTGCCAGCAGCTTAGCTTACACTAGCGGGGTATACAATGAGCAGTTCTTC. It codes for CASSLAYTSGVYNEQFF.

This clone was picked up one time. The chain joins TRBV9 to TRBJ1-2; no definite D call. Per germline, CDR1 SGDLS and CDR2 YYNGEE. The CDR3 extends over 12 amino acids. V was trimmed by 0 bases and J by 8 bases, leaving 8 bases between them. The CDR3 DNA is TGTGCCAGCAGCGTAGAAGATAGGGGCTACACCTTC. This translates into CASSVEDRGYTF.

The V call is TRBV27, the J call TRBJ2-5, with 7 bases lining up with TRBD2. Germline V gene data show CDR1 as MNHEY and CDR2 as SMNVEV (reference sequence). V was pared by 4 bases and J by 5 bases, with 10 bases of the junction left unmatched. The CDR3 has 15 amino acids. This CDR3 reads CASSYSGLVRETQYF. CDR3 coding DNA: TGTGCCAGCAGTTACTCTGGACTAGTTAGGGAGACCCAGTACTTC.

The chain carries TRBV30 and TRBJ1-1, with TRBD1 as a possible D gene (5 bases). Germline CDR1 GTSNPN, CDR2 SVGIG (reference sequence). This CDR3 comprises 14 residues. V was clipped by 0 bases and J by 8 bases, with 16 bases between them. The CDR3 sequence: CAWSVPTGREEAFF. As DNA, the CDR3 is TGTGCCTGGAGTGTACCGACGGGACGGGAAGAAGCTTTCTTT.

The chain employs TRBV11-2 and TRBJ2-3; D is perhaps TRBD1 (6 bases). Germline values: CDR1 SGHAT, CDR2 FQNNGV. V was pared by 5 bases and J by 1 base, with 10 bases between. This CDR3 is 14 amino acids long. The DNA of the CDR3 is TGTGCCAGCAGCCGCCCAGGGGGCACAGATACGCAGTATTTT. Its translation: CASSRPGGTDTQYF. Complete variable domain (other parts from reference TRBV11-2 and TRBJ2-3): EAGVAQSPRYKIIEKRQSVAFWCNPISGHATLYWYQQILGQGPKLLIQFQNNGVVDDSQLPKDRFSAERLKGVDSTLKIQPAKLEDSAVYLCASSRPGGTDTQYFGPGTRLTVL.

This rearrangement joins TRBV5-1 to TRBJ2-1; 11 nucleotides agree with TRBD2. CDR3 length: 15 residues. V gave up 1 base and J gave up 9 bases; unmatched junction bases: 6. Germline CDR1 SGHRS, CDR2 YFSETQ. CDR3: CASSLPQGTSGEQFF. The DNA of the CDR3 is TGCGCCAGCAGCTTGCCCCAGGGGACTAGCGGTGAGCAGTTCTTC.

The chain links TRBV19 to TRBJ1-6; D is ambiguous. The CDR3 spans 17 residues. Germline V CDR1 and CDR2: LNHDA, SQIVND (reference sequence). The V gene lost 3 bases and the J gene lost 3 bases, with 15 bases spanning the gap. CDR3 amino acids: CASSIYPHRNYNSPLHF. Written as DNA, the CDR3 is TGTGCCAGTAGTATCTATCCCCATCGGAACTATAATTCACCCCTCCACTTT.

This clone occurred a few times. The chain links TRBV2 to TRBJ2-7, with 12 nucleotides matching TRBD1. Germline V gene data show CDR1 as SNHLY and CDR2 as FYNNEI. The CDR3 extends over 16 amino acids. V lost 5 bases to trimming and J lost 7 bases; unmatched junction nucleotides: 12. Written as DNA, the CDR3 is TGTGCCAGCAGTAATCCCCCGGGACAGGGGGCGTGGGAGCAGTACTTC. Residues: CASSNPPGQGAWEQYF.

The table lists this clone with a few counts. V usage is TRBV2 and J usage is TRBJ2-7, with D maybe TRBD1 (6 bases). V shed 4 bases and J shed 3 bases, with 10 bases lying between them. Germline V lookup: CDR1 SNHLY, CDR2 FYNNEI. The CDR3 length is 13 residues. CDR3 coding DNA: TGTGCCAGCAGTGGCGACAGGTTCTACGAGCAGTACTTC. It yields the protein CASSGDRFYEQYF.

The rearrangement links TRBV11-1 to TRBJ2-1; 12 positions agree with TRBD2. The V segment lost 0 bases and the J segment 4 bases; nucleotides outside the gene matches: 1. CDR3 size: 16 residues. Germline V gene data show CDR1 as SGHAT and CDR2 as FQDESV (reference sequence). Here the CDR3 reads CASSLAGLAGYNEQFF. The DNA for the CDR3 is TGTGCCAGCAGCTTAGCCGGACTAGCGGGGTACAATGAGCAGTTCTTC.

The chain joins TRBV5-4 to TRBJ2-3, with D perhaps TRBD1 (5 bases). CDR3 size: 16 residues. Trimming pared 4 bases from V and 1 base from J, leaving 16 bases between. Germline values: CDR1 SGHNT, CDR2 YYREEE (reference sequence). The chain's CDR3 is CASSRQSETGTDTQYF. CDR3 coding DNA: TGTGCCAGCAGCCGACAGAGCGAGACAGGCACAGATACGCAGTATTTT.

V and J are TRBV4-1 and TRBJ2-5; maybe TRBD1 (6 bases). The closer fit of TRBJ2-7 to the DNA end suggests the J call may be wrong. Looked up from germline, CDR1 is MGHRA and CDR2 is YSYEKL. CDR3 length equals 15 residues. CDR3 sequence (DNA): TGCGCCAGCAGCCAAGTGGGTGGGGGCAAGTACGAGCAGTACTTC. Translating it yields CASSQVGGGKYEQYF.

The CDR3, as DNA: TGCGCCAGCAGCTTGTGGGGAGGGGCGGGAGATACGCAGTATTTT. Its translation: CASSLWGGAGDTQYF. This chain connects TRBV5-1 to TRBJ2-3; 7 bases agree with TRBD2. Trimming took 1 base from V and 5 from J; bases not matched to a gene: 7. Germline V gene sequence: CDR1 SGHRS, CDR2 YFSETQ. The CDR3 is 15 residues long.

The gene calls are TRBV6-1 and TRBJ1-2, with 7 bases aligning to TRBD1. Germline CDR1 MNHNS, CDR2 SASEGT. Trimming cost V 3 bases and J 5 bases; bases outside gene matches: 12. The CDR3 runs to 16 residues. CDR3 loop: CASSEQPGGGWYGYTF. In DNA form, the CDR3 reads TGTGCCAGCAGTGAGCAACCAGGGGGAGGGTGGTATGGCTACACCTTC.

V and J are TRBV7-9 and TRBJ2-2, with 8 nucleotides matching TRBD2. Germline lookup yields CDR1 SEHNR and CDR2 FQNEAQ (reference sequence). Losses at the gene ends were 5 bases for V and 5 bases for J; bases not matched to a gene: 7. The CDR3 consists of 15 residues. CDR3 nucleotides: TGTGCCAGCAGCCCCACTAGCGGTGGGACCGGGGAGCTGTTTTTT. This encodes CASSPTSGGTGELFF.

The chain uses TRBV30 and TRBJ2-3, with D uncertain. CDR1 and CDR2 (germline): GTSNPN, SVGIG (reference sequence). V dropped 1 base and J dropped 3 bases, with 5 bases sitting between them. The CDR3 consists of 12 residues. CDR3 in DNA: TGTGCCTGGAGTGAAGGGACAGATACGCAGTATTTT. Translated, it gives CAWSEGTDTQYF. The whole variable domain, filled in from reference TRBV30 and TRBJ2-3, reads SQTIHQWPATLVQPVGSPLSLECTVEGTSNPNLYWYRQAAGRGLQLLFYSVGIGQISSEVPQNLSASRPQDRQFILSSKKLLLSDSGFYLCAWSEGTDTQYFGPGTRLTVL.

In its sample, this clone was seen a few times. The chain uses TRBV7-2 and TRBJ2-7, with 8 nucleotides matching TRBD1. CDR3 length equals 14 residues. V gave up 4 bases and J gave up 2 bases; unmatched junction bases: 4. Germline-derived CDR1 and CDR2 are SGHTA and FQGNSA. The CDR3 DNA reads TGTGCCAGCAGCTACGGGACAGGTACCTACGAGCAGTACTTC. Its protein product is CASSYGTGTYEQYF.

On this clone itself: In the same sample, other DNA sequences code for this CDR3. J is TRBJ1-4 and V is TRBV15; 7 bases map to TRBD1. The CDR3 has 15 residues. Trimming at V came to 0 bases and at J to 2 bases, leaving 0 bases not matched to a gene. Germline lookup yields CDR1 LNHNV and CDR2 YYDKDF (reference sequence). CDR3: CATSRDRGTNEKLFF. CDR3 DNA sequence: TGTGCCACCAGCAGAGACAGGGGGACTAATGAAAAACTGTTTTTT.

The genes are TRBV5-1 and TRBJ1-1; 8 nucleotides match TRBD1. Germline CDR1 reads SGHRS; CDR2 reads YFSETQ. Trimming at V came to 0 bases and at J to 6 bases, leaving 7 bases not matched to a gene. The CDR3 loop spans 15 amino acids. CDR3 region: CASSLEGTGFAEAFF. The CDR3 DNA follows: TGCGCCAGCAGCTTGGAAGGGACAGGCTTTGCTGAAGCTTTCTTT.